Listed below are T cell receptor beta chains from one sample, sequenced in a study of blood T cell repertoires in COVID-19. Produced via immunoSEQ multiplex PCR; TCRdb's table is partial and in-frame only. The table lists more than 400,000 clones, around 90% of them singletons, with under 0.75% in the top ten. Input material: PBMCs or T cells enriched from blood (not recorded which). These receptors all stem from a woman under 30 who had recovered from COVID-19. The CDR3 runs from the conserved cysteine through the conserved F or W. D genes are given only for firm matches. Not all rows give a size; the values are once, few, many and, for expanded clones, a class.

J	size	D	V	DNA	CDR3
TRBJ2-7	.	TRBD1	TRBV29-1	TGCAGCGTTGTGGGACAGTACACCTACGAGCAGTACTTC	CSVVGQYTYEQYF
TRBJ2-7	once	TRBD2	TRBV12-5	TGTGCTAGTGGACCGGGACTAGCGGGGGGCACTGGCCTCCATTCGCAGTACTTC	CASGPGLAGGTGLHSQYF
TRBJ1-5	.	.	TRBV19	TGTGCCAGTAGTATTCCCGGCCCCAATAGCCCGTACAATCAGCCCCAGCATTTT	CASSIPGPNSPYNQPQHF
TRBJ2-5	.	TRBD2	TRBV29-1	TGCAGCGTTGATCCCGGGGGGAGGGAGACCCAGTACTTC	CSVDPGGRETQYF
TRBJ2-3	.	TRBD1	TRBV5-1	TGCGCCAGCTGGGACAGCGCTTACCGAGATACGCAGTATTTT	CASWDSAYRDTQYF
TRBJ1-4	.	.	TRBV5-5	TGTGCCAGCAACCCGCCTCAGGGGATGAGTGAAAAACTGTTTTTT	CASNPPQGMSEKLFF
TRBJ1-1	.	.	TRBV4-1	TGCGCCAGCAGCCAAGTAAGCGGGGGCGCCGGTGAGGCTTTCTTT	CASSQVSGGAGEAFF
TRBJ1-5	.	.	TRBV30	TGTGCCTGGAGTGGGACAGTGATAAATCAGCCCCAGCATTTT	CAWSGTVINQPQHF
TRBJ2-1	.	.	TRBV10-1	TGCGCCAGCAGTGAGTCCGGAGGGAGTGAGCAGTTCTTC	CASSESGGSEQFF
TRBJ1-1	.	.	TRBV5-1	TGCGCCAGCAGCTTAGGGCTCGCCGAGGGGAACACTGAAGCTTTCTTT	CASSLGLAEGNTEAFF
TRBJ2-7	.	.	TRBV10-3	TGTGCCATCAGTGCAGTAAATTACGAGCAGTACTTC	CAISAVNYEQYF
TRBJ1-4	.	.	TRBV4-1	TGCGCCAGCAGCCTTGGACAGCCCTTAAATGAAAAACTGTTTTTT	CASSLGQPLNEKLFF
TRBJ2-1	once	.	TRBV5-4	TGTGCCAGCAGCTTGACAGCCTCCTACAATGAGCAGTTCTTC	CASSLTASYNEQFF
TRBJ1-1	once	TRBD1	TRBV10-3	TGTGCCATCAGTGACTCGGACAGGGATGAAGCTTTCTTT	CAISDSDRDEAFF
TRBJ2-5	once	TRBD2	TRBV5-4	TGTGCCAGCAGCTTAATTCTAGCGGGGGGTAGCGGGACCCAGTACTTC	CASSLILAGGSGTQYF
TRBJ1-1	.	.	TRBV6-6	TGTGCCAGCAGTCACCCTATCCTTTCAACCAACACTGAAGCTTTCTTT	CASSHPILSTNTEAFF
TRBJ2-7	.	.	TRBV5-6	TGTGCCAGCAGGTCGTTAGGGGCAAGCTACGAGCAGTACTTC	CASRSLGASYEQYF
TRBJ1-4	.	.	TRBV11-2	TGTGCCAGCAGCTCGTCCGTAGGACAGCTTAATGAAAAACTGTTTTTT	CASSSSVGQLNEKLFF
TRBJ1-2	.	TRBD1	TRBV30	TGCTCATTAGGGACAGGGGCCCTTTGGAATGGCTACACCTTC	CSLGTGALWNGYTF
TRBJ1-4	few	.	TRBV9	TGTGCCAGCAGCGTCTCCGGGACACAAGGTACAAAACTGTTTTTT	CASSVSGTQGTKLFF
TRBJ1-2	few	TRBD1	TRBV5-4	TGTGCCAGCATCACCGCCCCGGGACAGGGTTCGAATGGCTACACCTTC	CASITAPGQGSNGYTF
TRBJ2-1	.	.	TRBV2	TGTGCCAGCAGTGAACAGGTAACATCAAGGTTCTTC	CASSEQVTSRFF
TRBJ2-7	few	TRBD1	TRBV27	TGTGCCAGCAGCCGAAGGGGGCTATCCTACGAGCAGTACTTC	CASSRRGLSYEQYF
TRBJ2-3	.	.	TRBV24-1	TGTGCCACGTCTTCACAGGGTCTAGATACGCAGTATTTT	CATSSQGLDTQYF
TRBJ2-1	.	TRBD1	TRBV6-5	TGTGCCAGCAGTTCTACAGGGGGCGCTAGGGATGAGCAGTTCTTC	CASSSTGGARDEQFF
TRBJ2-7	.	.	TRBV2	TGTGCCAGCAGTGATCTGTTCGGGGAGAGCTCCTACGAGCAGTACTTC	CASSDLFGESSYEQYF
TRBJ1-4	.	TRBD1	TRBV19	TGTGCCAGTAGTACCGGACAGGCAAACCCAAAACTGTTTTTT	CASSTGQANPKLFF
TRBJ2-1	.	TRBD2	TRBV11-3	TGTGCCAGCAGCTTAGTAGCTGGGGGGGGGAATGAGCAGTTCTTC	CASSLVAGGGNEQFF
TRBJ2-5	.	.	TRBV30	TGTGCCTGGAGTTCACAGGGCGAGACCCAGTACTTC	CAWSSQGETQYF
TRBJ1-1	.	TRBD1	TRBV5-1	TGCGCCAGCAGCTTTACTACGACAGGGTTTGGAGCTGAAGCTTTCTTT	CASSFTTTGFGAEAFF
TRBJ1-1	.	TRBD1	TRBV29-1	TGCAGCGTTTCGAAACAGGGGGACACTGAAGCTTTCTTT	CSVSKQGDTEAFF